This T cell receptor (beta chain) was obtained from a study of cytomegalovirus exposure and HLA in healthy donors. Study overall: Earlier sequencing of about 179 million T cells yielded around 100 million unique TCR beta sequences.

This clone appeared a few times. Its antigen remains unknown. Findings and caveats of the study: Information on immune exposure was restricted to one variable (CMV serostatus). Certain sequence variants were highly shared and formed a cluster, and this cluster was likely a sequencing artifact. Researchers reported in a later analysis that a missense DCLRE1C variant was tied to TCR beta V- and J-gene trimming.

The PCR ran on 60 Vbeta and 13 Jbeta primers. Sequencing used immunoSEQ multiplex PCR; TCRdb keeps in-frame clones, though not all of them. The sample records some 150,000 clones, roughly 82% being singletons. Deletions cut 5 bases from V and 6 bases from J, with 10 bases between. CDR1 and CDR2 from the germline V gene are SSHAT and FNYEAQ (reference sequence). This CDR3 has 13 residues. V is TRBV7-7 and J is TRBJ2-2; D remains ambiguous. Source material: PBMCs. The receptor was derived from a man aged 25-45 years in good health and CMV-seronegative. The CDR3 nucleotides read TGTGCCAGCAGCCCCGTAGGAGCCGGGGAGCTGTTTTTT. This codes for CASSPVGAGELFF.